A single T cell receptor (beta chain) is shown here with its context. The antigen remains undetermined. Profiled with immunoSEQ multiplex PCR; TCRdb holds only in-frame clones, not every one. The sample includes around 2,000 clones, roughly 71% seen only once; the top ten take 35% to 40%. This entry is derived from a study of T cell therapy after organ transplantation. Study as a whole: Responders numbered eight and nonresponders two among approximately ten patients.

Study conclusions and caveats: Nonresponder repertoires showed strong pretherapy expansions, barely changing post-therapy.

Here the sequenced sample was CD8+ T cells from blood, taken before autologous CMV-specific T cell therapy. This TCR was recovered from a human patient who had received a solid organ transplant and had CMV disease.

The CDR3 sequence: CASSNPGTRDREGSYEQYF. In DNA form, the CDR3 reads TGTGCCAGCAGCAACCCCGGGACTAGAGACCGAGAGGGCTCCTACGAGCAGTACTTC. V is TRBV9 and J is TRBJ2-7; TRBD2 matches 8 bases. Germline CDR1 SGDLS, CDR2 YYNGEE. J was trimmed by 0 bases and V by 4 bases; bases with no gene match: 18. This CDR3 spans 19 amino acids.